This T cell receptor beta chain was retrieved from a study of blood T cell repertoires in COVID-19. Study context: Both acute and convalescent COVID-19 samples were obtained from the United States, Italy and Spain.

Sequencing used immunoSEQ multiplex PCR; TCRdb keeps in-frame clones, though not all of them. The sample contains 240,000 or so clones, approximately 80% of which appear only once. The germline gives CDR1 SGHNT, CDR2 YENEEA. The CDR3 is 15 residues long. V lost 1 base and J 4 bases, leaving 13 bases between the germline ends. The sequenced sample was peripheral blood. The sequence was collected from a woman older than 75 with acute or convalescent COVID-19. The J gene is TRBJ2-5, the V gene TRBV11-3; D might be TRBD1 (6 bases). The CDR3 sequence: CASSLGRGGRETQYF. CDR3 nucleotide sequence: TGTGCCAGCAGCTTAGGACGTGGGGGCCGAGAGACCCAGTACTTC.